The source of this T cell receptor (beta chain) is a study of shared clonotypes between healthy human individuals (dated by TCRdb to 2019 to 2021). Regarding the research as a whole: The cohort comprised a couple of women and a few men aged 18 to 49 years. For each donor, CD4 naive and CD4 memory were each given three plates, CD8 naive was given two plates, and CD8 memory was given one plate. To estimate repertoire size and how much clonotype sharing occurs between individuals, the study deeply sequenced the blood TCR repertoires of 4 to 6 healthy adults. Different laboratories and diverse techniques were used to prepare libraries and sequence TCR repertoires, to increase sequencing depth and limit assay-specific biases. Each donor's leukapheresis produced roughly between roughly 0.9 and 8.9 billion PBMCs. General conclusions and limits of the study: Incomplete sequencing was indicated by rarefaction of sorted-subset datasets, despite the large sequencing depth. Sampling was limited to blood, and TCR repertoires in tissue likely differ from TCR repertoires in blood. Approximately 5% of naive CD4, 3.5% of naive CD8, 2.3% of memory CD4, and approximately 0.4% of memory CD8 clonotypes were shared across a few donors. Pairwise subsampling indicated that sequencing depth was expected to affect the degree of clonotype sharing among donors. Naive subsets generally had larger estimated clonotype richness than memory subsets. Because the study included only a small number of donors, the genetic and exposure-history diversity represented was limited. Clonotypes shared by all four sorted-subset donors showed higher generation probabilities than non-shared clonotypes.

The junction shows trimming of 2 bases on V and 4 bases on J, and the gene matches do not reach 3 bases of it. Its CDR3 holds 15 amino acids, cysteine through phenylalanine. Left in the record is the CDR3 DNA by itself, 45 bases read in frame from the first base. For CDR1 and CDR2, the germline V gene lists MNHEY and SVGAGI. Regarding this clone: Its specific antigen is unknown. The input lacks base qualities; no much larger clone sits a single base away.

Using the deep immunoSEQ assay, multiplex PCR amplified TCR CDR3 regions from genomic DNA. Extracted genomic DNA from each cell subset was distributed evenly across all wells of several immunoSEQ 96-well plates, and each plate was treated as a replicate. For sorted subsets, each replicate PCR was loaded with about 0.2 ug genomic DNA, equivalent to about 30,000 T cell genomes. The purified libraries were quantified using a Qubit 3.0 fluorometer, sized with a Bioanalyzer 2100, and then quantified again using the KAPA Library Quantification kit. Each immunoSEQ 96-well plate was sequenced on its own single-read 150-cycle Illumina NextSeq 550 flow cell. The published analysis was carried out like this. Because the immunoSEQ output held only junctional sequences and lacked quality scores, the filtering could not match the filtering applied to full-length reads. To assign V/J genes and CDR3, sequences were annotated using PyIR, a Python wrapper for IgBLAST v1.9, with IMGT germline references. Any read was removed if the V/J assignment was weak (E-value above 1e-6), the CDR3 was missing, or the read contained stop codons, out-of-frame junctions, or ambiguous translated residues. V3J clonotypes were defined as sequences sharing an identical inferred V gene, J gene, and CDR3 amino acid sequence. The percentage overlap between two repertoires was calculated by dividing the number of shared unique clonotypes by the size of the smaller repertoire. Richness of each repertoire was evaluated using RTK rarefaction, the Chao1 estimator, and Recon v2.1 estimates of unobserved clonotypes. Generation probabilities for all TCRbeta clonotypes obtained by the gDNA method from a handful of donors were computed using OLGA. Here the immuneACCESS table is served through TCRdb, limited to in-frame sequences with V and J called. Missing clones are a known gap in these copies; in checked studies unresolved V genes cover under half, and the rest lacks a known reason. V and J calls and clone size are those listed in that table; D and trimming were worked out from the DNA. This sample holds over a million clones; 95% to 99% were observed only once. The ten largest clones capture approximately 0.44% of the sample.

Healthy HIV-negative adults with no recently reported acute infections or vaccinations were included as donors. Only Caucasian adults living in Nashville, Tennessee, USA were represented among the donors. CD4+ T cells were enriched by magnetic negative selection, after which naive cells were positively selected on CD45RA and the negative fraction was taken as the memory subset. After blood collection by leukapheresis, PBMCs were isolated using Ficoll-Histopaque density gradient centrifugation and then cryopreserved in the vapor phase of liquid nitrogen. Analytical flow cytometry was used to check the purity and quantity of each magnetically sorted T cell population. Each sorted fraction had its genomic DNA isolated and then quantified by UV absorbance on a Nanodrop 2000c.

The sequenced sample was naive CD4+ T cells sorted from blood. Sample cell subset or site, as interpreted from the label and publication: CD45RA+ positively selected. The chain is encoded by TRBV6-5 joined to TRBJ1-4; TRBD1 lines up with 8 middle nucleotides. The TCR was taken from a man aged 30 to 39 in good health. For the CDR3, the sequence is CASSYGDRFNEKLFF. The nucleotide sequence is given as TGTGCCAGCAGTTACGGGGACAGGTTTAATGAAAAACTGTTTTTT.